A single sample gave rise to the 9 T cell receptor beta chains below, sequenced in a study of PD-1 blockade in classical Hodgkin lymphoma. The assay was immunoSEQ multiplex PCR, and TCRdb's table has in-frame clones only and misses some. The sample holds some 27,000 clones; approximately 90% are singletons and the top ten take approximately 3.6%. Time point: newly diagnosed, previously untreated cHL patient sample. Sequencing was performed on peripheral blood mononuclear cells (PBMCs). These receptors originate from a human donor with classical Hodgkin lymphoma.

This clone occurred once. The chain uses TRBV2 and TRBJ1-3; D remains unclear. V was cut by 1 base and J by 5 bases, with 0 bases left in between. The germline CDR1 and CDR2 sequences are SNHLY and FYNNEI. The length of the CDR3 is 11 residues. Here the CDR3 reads CASSEGNTIYF. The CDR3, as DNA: TGTGCCAGCAGTGAAGGAAACACCATATATTTT.

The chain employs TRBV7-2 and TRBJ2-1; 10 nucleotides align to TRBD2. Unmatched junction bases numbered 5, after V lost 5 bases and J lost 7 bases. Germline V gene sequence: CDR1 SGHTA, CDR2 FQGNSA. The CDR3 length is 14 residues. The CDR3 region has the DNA TGTGCCAGCAGCCCGGGACTAGCGACGAATGAGCAGTTCTTC. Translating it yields CASSPGLATNEQFF.

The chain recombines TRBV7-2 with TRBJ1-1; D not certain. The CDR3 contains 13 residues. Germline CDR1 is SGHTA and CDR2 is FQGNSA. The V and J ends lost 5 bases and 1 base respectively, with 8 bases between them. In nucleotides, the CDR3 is TGTGCCAGCAGCCTTACAGAGAACACTGAAGCTTTCTTT. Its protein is CASSLTENTEAFF.

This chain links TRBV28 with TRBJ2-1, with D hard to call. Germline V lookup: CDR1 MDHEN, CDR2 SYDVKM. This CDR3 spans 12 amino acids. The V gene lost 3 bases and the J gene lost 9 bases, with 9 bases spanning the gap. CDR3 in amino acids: CASSLSVGEQFF. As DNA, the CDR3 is TGTGCCAGCAGTTTGTCGGTGGGTGAGCAGTTCTTC.

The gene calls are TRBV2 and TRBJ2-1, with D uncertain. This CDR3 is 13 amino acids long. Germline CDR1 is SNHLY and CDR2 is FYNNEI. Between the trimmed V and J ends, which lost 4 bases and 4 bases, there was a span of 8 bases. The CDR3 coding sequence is TGTGCCAGCAGTGTCCTTCTTTACAATGAGCAGTTCTTC. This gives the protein CASSVLLYNEQFF.

CDR3 in amino acids: CASTRLSTDTQYF. CDR3 nucleotide sequence: TGTGCCAGCACGCGACTCAGCACAGATACGCAGTATTTT. The rearrangement links TRBV2 to TRBJ2-3, with no clear D. Germline V CDR1 and CDR2: SNHLY, FYNNEI. CDR3 size: 13 residues. The germline V and J ends were trimmed by 7 bases and 0 bases, with 8 bases remaining between them.

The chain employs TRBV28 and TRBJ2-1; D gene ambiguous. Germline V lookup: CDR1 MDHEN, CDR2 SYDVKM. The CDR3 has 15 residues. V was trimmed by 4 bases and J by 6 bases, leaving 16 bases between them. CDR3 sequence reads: CASSSTQSPINEQFF. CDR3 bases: TGTGCCAGCAGTTCCACCCAGTCCCCTATCAATGAGCAGTTCTTC.

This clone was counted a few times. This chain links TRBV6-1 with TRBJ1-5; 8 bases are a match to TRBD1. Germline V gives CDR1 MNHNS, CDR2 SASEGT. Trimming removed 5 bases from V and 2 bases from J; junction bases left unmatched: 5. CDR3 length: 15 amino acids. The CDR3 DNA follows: TGTGCCAGCAGTAGGGAGACAGGGGGCAATCAGCCCCAGCATTTT. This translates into CASSRETGGNQPQHF.

The CDR3 loop reads CAISWDSDQPQYF. DNA of the CDR3: TGTGCCATCAGTTGGGACAGTGATCAGCCCCAGTATTTT. The genes are TRBV10-3 and TRBJ1-5; TRBD1 matches at 7 bases. The end of the DNA fits TRBJ2-3 better, so the J call may be wrong. The CDR3 runs 13 residues. The germline CDR1 and CDR2 sequences are ENHRY and SYGVKD.